This TCR beta chain was sequenced in a study of molecular identifiers for immune sequencing clone quantification. Background on the study: In replicates, RNA from approximately 20,000 or 100,000 naive CD8 cells was split five ways, four sequenced.

The sample holds many counts of this clonotype. The antigen is unknown. Overall study findings and caveats: Among roughly 910,000 naive cells, spiked Jurkat TCR RNA from a single cell was reportedly detectable.

Naive CD8 libraries used about 20,000 to 1,000,000 sorted cells and 10%, 30% or 50% RNA. The CDR3 contains 14 residues. Trimming removed 8 bases from V and 2 bases from J; junction bases left unmatched: 7. Germline lookup yields CDR1 SGHRS and CDR2 YFSETQ. For bulk TCR libraries, previously described methods and listed TCR primers were used. TCRdb reprocessed the PCR reads with MiXCR, giving one entry per CDR3 protein. The data show some 650,000 distinct CDR3 sequences, about 20% seen once. The genes are TRBV5-1 and TRBJ2-3, with TRBD1 matching over 8 bases. The sequencing input was naive CD8+ T cells from blood, with Jurkat cell RNA spiked in. This sample's subset: FACS-sorted CD8+CD4-CCR7+CD45RA+ naive T cells. This receptor was identified in a human donor in good health. Some libraries in this study had Jurkat cell RNA spiked in. In DNA form, the CDR3 reads TGCGCCAGTTGGACAGGGCCTAACACAGATACGCAGTATTTT. It codes for CASWTGPNTDTQYF.